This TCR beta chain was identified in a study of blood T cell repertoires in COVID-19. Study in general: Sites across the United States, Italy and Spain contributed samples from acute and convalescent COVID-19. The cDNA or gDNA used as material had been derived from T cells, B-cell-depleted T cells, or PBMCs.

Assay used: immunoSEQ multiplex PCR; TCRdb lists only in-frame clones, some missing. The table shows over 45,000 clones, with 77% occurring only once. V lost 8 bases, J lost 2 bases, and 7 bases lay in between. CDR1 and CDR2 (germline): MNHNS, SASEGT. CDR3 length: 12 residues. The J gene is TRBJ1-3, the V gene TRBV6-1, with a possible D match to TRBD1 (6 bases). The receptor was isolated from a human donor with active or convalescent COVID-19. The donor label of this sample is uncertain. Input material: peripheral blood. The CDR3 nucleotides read TGTGCCAGCGGGGGCGCTGGAAACACCATATATTTT. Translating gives CASGGAGNTIYF.